This T cell receptor beta chain was obtained from a study of persistence of HIV-infected CD4 T cells. Findings and limits, study-wide: Antigen-responding cells were enriched for degenerate expanded CDR3beta sequences.

The libraries were made with immunoSEQ version 4 in survey mode. The method was immunoSEQ multiplex PCR; TCRdb's version includes in-frame clones alone and lacks a portion of them. The data hold about 45,000 clones, with 88% observed a single time. CDR1 is SQVTM, CDR2 ANQGSEA, per germline. Trimming cost V 8 bases and J 7 bases, with 12 bases left between them. The CDR3 is made up of 12 amino acids. Anti-CD3/anti-CD28 beads served as a nonspecific positive control stimulus. Responding CD4+ T cells were sorted by upregulation of both CD40 ligand and CD69. Anti-CD28/CD49d costimulation, CD40-blocking antibody and enfuvirtide were given to CD8-depleted PBMCs for 18 hours. On this clone itself: The antigen is not known.

Sequenced here: CD4+ T cells sorted from PBMCs after roughly 18-hour stimulation, sampled from a patient who received antiretroviral therapy. The rearrangement joins TRBV29-1 to TRBJ1-6; TRBD1 might be the D (5 bases). The clonotype was recovered from an adult woman with HIV who was CMV-seropositive. CDR3: CSFNRKNSPLHF. The DNA for the CDR3 is TGCAGCTTCAACAGGAAAAATTCACCCCTCCACTTT.